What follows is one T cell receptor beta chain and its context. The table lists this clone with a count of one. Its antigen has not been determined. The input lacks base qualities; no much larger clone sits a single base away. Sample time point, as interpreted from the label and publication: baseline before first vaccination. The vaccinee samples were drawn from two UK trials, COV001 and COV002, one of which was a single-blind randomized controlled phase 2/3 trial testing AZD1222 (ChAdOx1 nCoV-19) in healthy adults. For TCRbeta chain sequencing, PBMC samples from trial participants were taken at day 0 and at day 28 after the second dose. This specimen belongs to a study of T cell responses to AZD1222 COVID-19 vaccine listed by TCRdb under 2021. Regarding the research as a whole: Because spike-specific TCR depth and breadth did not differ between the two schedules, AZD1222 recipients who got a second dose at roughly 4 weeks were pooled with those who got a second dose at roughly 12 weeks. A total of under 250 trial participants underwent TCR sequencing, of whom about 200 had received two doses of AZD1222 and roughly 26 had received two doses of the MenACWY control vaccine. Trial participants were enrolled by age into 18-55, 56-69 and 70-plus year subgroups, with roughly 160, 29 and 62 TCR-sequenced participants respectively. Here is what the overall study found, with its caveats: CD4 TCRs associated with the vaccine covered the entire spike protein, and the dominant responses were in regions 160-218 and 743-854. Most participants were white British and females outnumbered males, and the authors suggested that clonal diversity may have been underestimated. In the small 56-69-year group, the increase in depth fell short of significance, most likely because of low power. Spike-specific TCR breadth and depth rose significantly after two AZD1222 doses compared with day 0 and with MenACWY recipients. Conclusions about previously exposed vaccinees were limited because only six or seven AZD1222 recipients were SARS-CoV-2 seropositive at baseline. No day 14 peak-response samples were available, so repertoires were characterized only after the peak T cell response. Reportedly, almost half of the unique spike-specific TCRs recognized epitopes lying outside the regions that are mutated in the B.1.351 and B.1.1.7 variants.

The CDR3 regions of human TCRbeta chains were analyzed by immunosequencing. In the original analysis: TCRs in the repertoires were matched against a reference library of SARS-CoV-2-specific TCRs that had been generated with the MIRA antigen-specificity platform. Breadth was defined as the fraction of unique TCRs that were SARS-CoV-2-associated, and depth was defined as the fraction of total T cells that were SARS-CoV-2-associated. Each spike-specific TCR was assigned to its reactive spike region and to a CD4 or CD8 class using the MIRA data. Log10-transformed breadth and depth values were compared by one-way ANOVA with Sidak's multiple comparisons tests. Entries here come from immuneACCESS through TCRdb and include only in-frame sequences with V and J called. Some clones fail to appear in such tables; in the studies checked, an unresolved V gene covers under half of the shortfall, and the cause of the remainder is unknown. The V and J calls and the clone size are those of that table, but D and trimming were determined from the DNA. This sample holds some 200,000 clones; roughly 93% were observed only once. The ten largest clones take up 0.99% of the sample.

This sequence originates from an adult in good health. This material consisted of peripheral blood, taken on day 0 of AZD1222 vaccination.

The CDR3 reads CASSLARPALEAFF. The DNA reads TGTGCCAGCAGCTTAGCCCGGCCCGCGCTTGAAGCTTTCTTT. Rearrangement joined TRBV7-9 to TRBJ1-1; the D gene remains uncertain. The germline V gene (reference sequence) supplies CDR1 SEHNR and CDR2 FQNEAQ. Trimming costs V 0 bases and J 7 bases, and their ends lie 12 bases apart. The CDR3 contains 14 residues, cysteine and phenylalanine counted. The sequence is cut down to CDR3 DNA, 42 bases in frame from base 1.